This T cell receptor (beta chain) was obtained from a study of shared clonotypes between healthy human individuals (dated by TCRdb to between 2020 and 2021). Describing the broader study: The cohort included a few men and two women between 18 and 49 years of age. To estimate repertoire size and how much clonotype sharing occurs between individuals, the study deeply sequenced the blood TCR repertoires of roughly 5 healthy adults. Different laboratories and diverse techniques were used to prepare libraries and sequence TCR repertoires, to increase sequencing depth and limit assay-specific biases. Between about 0.94 and 8.9 billion PBMCs per donor were obtained by leukapheresis. General findings and caveats noted by the study authors: Because the study included a small number of donors, the genetic and exposure-history diversity represented was limited. Based on pairwise subsampling, the degree of clonotype sharing among donors was expected to be affected by sequencing depth. Sampling was restricted to blood, and TCR repertoires in tissue are likely to differ from TCR repertoires in blood.

In the case of this clone: There is no known antigen for this receptor. No much larger clone exists at a distance of one base, and base qualities are not known. This sample includes further DNA sequences coding for the same CDR3.

Donors were healthy HIV-negative adults with no recently reported acute infections or vaccinations. Every donor was a Caucasian adult living in Nashville, Tennessee, USA. For unsorted samples, tens of millions of PBMCs were counted, and genomic DNA was extracted using the QIAamp DNA Blood Mini kit. Blood was obtained by leukapheresis, after which PBMCs were separated by Ficoll-Histopaque density gradient centrifugation and cryopreserved in liquid nitrogen vapor phase. The CDR3 covers 13 residues, taking in both the cysteine and the phenylalanine. Solely the CDR3 DNA is kept, with 39 bases framed from the first base. At the junction V is shortened by 4 bases and J by 1 base, with 7 bases in between. The germline V gene sets CDR1 to SGHRS and CDR2 to YFSETQ. Using the deep immunoSEQ assay, multiplex PCR amplified TCR CDR3 regions from genomic DNA. Extracted genomic DNA from each cell subset was distributed evenly across all wells of several immunoSEQ 96-well plates, and each plate was treated as a replicate. For unsorted PBMC, approximately 310 ng genomic DNA, equal to 30,000 or so T cell genomes, was loaded into each replicate PCR. Ten immunoSEQ deep assay plates were used to sequence the unsorted PBMC genomic DNA. Purified libraries were quantified with a Qubit 3.0 fluorometer, sized on a Bioanalyzer 2100, and re-quantified with the KAPA Library Quantification kit. Every immunoSEQ 96-well plate was sequenced on a dedicated single-read 150-cycle Illumina NextSeq 550 flow cell. In the authors' own workflow: Because the immunoSEQ output held only junctional sequences and lacked quality scores, the filtering could not match the filtering applied to full-length reads. To assign V/J genes and CDR3, sequences were annotated against IMGT germline references using PyIR, a Python wrapper for IgBLAST v1.9. Reads were removed for weak V/J assignments (E-value above 1e-6), missing CDR3, stop codons, out-of-frame junctions, or ambiguous translated residues. A V3J clonotype was defined by an identical inferred V gene, J gene, and CDR3 amino acid sequence. The percentage overlap between two repertoires was calculated by dividing the number of shared unique clonotypes by the size of the smaller repertoire. RTK rarefaction, the Chao1 estimator, and Recon v2.1 estimates of unobserved clonotypes were used to assess repertoire richness. This is the immuneACCESS table as TCRdb keeps it, with only in-frame sequences that have V and J called. A part of the clones is gone; compared with another copy, unresolved V genes explain less than half, and the rest is unexplained. V and J calls plus clone size are reproduced from that table; the DNA served to infer D and trimming. This sample gives 470,000 or so clones in total; approximately 84% of them show up just once. The top ten constitute approximately 12% of the sample.

The sample taken for sequencing was PBMCs. Rearrangement joined TRBV5-1 to TRBJ2-3; there is no confident call for the D gene. This TCR was recovered from a woman in her forties in good health. Some clones in this sample may be carry-over from other donors' samples. The nucleotide sequence is TGCGCCAGCAGCCCCAGCGGCACAGATACGCAGTATTTT. Translation gives CASSPSGTDTQYF.